This T cell receptor beta chain came from a study of radiotherapy plus CTLA-4 blockade in lung cancer. Study-level points and caveats: Radiotherapy plus ipilimumab was followed by expansion in blood of tumor-derived TCR clones.

This CDR3 has 15 residues. Germline V gene data show CDR1 as MDHEN and CDR2 as SYDVKM. V lost 5 bases and J 7 bases, leaving 17 bases between the germline ends. Details on this clone: Its antigen remains unidentified.

Clones were read by immunoSEQ multiplex PCR, and TCRdb kept only the in-frame ones, dropping some. The sample lists roughly 120,000 clones; 75% to 80% were seen once. This receptor was taken from a human donor with non-small cell lung cancer who had a partial response to radiotherapy plus ipilimumab. The rearrangement uses TRBV28 and TRBJ1-4, with D tentatively TRBD1 (6 bases). The sample in question was peripheral blood, obtained from a patient treated with radiotherapy plus ipilimumab. The CDR3 region is CASSIPGQSSEKLFF. The CDR3 DNA is TGTGCCAGCAGTATCCCTGGACAGTCAAGTGAAAAACTGTTTTTT.